This record looks at one TCR beta chain sequence and its context. The antigen remains unidentified. This specimen belongs to a study of cytomegalovirus exposure and HLA in healthy donors. Study-wide points: In a later analysis, V- and J-gene trimming of beta chains associated with a DCLRE1C missense variant, replicated independently.

Amplification used 60 Vbeta primers and 13 Jbeta primers. Libraries were prepared by immunoSEQ multiplex PCR; TCRdb keeps only in-frame clonotypes and omits some of them. Reported are 200,000 or so clones; the ten largest clones contain approximately 0.74%. Germline values: CDR1 MNHNS, CDR2 SASEGT. Trimming took 5 bases from V and 2 from J; bases not matched to a gene: 8. This CDR3 is built from 15 residues. The sequence was collected from a boy aged 5-17 years in good health and CMV-seronegative. Sequenced input: PBMCs. The V gene is TRBV6-1, the J gene TRBJ1-2, with 7 bases that match TRBD1. CDR3 nucleotides: TGTGCCAGCAGTTCCCTGGACAGGAGGAACTATGGCTACACCTTC. Its protein is CASSSLDRRNYGYTF.